The next 5 T cell receptor beta chains were all read from a single sample in a study of blood T cell repertoires in COVID-19. Assay: immunoSEQ multiplex PCR; the TCRdb copy retains only in-frame clones and omits some. The sample has 200,000 or so clones; around 87% are singletons. Sequencing was carried out using PBMCs or T cells enriched from blood (not recorded which). These receptors came from a man aged 30 to 45 in a cohort exposed to, infected with or recovered from COVID-19 (not recorded which).

This clone was seen just once. The J gene is TRBJ2-7, the V gene TRBV5-6, with 9 bases fitting TRBD2. The CDR3 runs to 16 residues. Germline assignment: CDR1 SGHDT and CDR2 YYEEEE. Trimming took 2 bases from V and 2 from J; bases not matched to a gene: 8. CDR3 sequence (DNA): TGTGCCAGCAGCTTAGATGGACTAGCGCAACCCTACGAGCAGTACTTC. It yields the protein CASSLDGLAQPYEQYF.

The chain carries TRBV11-2 and TRBJ2-1; 11 bases align to TRBD2. Germline V lookup: CDR1 SGHAT, CDR2 FQNNGV. The CDR3 extends over 16 amino acids. V was clipped by 5 bases and J by 7 bases; unmatched bases: 10. The CDR3 region is CASSTTPSGRLNEQFF. CDR3 DNA: TGTGCCAGCAGCACAACCCCTAGCGGGAGGTTAAATGAGCAGTTCTTC.

This sequence joins TRBV19 and TRBJ2-7; 7 bases map to TRBD2. The V segment lost 4 bases and the J segment 1 base; nucleotides outside the gene matches: 7. CDR3 length: 15 amino acids. The germline gives CDR1 LNHDA, CDR2 SQIVND (reference sequence). CDR3 in DNA: TGTGCCAGTAGTACAGAAGGGGAGGGATCCTACGAGCAGTACTTC. This gives the protein CASSTEGEGSYEQYF. Variable domain in full (rest from reference TRBV19 and TRBJ2-7): DGGITQSPKYLFRKEGQNVTLSCEQNLNHDAMYWYRQDPGQGLRLIYYSQIVNDFQKGDIAEGYSVSREKKESFPLTVTSAQKNPTAFYLCASSTEGEGSYEQYFGPGTRLTVT.

In DNA, the CDR3 is TGCAGTGCTCCCGTTCTCTACGAGCAGTACTTC. It is translated as CSAPVLYEQYF. V gene TRBV20-1 combines with J gene TRBJ2-7; D is uncertain. The CDR3 consists of 11 residues. In germline, CDR1 is DFQATT, CDR2 SNEGSKA (reference sequence). Trimming removed 5 bases from V and 3 bases from J, with 8 bases in between.

This CDR3 reads CASSSNQGRGNQPQHF. The CDR3, as DNA: TGTGCCAGCTCATCTAATCAGGGCAGGGGCAATCAGCCCCAGCATTTT. The J gene is TRBJ1-5, the V gene TRBV18; a possible D gene is TRBD1 (5 bases). Germline V gene lookup returns CDR1 KGHSH and CDR2 LQKENI. CDR3 length equals 16 residues. Trimming shortened V by 5 bases and J by 2 bases, and 16 bases separated the two germline ends. The variable domain in full, with the rest retrieved from reference TRBV18 and TRBJ1-5, is NAGVMQNPRHLVRRRGQEARLRCSPMKGHSHVYWYRQLPEEGLKFMVYLQKENIIDESGMPKERFSAEFPKEGPSILRIQQVVRGDSAAYFCASSSNQGRGNQPQHFGDGTRLSIL.